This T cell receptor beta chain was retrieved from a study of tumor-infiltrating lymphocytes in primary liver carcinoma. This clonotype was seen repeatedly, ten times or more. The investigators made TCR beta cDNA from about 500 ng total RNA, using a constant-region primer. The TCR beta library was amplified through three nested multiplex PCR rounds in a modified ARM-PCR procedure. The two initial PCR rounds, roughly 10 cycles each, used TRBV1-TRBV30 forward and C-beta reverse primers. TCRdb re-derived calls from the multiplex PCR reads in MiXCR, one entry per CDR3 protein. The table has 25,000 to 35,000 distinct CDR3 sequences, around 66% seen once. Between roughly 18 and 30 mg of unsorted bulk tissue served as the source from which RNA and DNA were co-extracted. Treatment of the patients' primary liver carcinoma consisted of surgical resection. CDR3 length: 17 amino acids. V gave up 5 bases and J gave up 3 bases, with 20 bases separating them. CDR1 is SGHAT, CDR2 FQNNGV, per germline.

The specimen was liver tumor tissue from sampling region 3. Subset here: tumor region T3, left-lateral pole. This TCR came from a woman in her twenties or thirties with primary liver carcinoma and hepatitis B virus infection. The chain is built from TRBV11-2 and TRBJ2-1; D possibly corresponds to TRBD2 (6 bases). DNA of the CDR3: TGTGCCAGCAGCCCCCGACTGAGGAGGGAGAACTACAATGAGCAGTTCTTC. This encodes CASSPRLRRENYNEQFF. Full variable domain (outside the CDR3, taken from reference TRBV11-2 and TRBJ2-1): EAGVAQSPRYKIIEKRQSVAFWCNPISGHATLYWYQQILGQGPKLLIQFQNNGVVDDSQLPKDRFSAERLKGVDSTLKIQPAKLEDSAVYLCASSPRLRRENYNEQFFGPGTRLTVL.